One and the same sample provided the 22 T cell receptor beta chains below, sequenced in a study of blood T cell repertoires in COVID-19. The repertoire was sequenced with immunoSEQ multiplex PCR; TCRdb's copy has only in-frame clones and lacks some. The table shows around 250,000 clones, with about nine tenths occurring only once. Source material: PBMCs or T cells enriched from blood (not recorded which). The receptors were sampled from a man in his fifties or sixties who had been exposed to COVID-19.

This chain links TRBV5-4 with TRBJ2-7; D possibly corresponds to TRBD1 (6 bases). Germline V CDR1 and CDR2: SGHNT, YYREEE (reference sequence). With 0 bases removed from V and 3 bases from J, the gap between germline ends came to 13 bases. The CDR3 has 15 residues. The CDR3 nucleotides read TGTGCCAGCAGCTTGGAGGGGGTTTTCGACTACGAGCAGTACGTC. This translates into CASSLEGVFDYEQYV.

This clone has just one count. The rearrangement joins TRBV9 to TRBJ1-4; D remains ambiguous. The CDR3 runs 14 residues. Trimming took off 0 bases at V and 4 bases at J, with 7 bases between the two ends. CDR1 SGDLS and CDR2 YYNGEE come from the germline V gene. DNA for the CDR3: TGTGCCAGCAGCGTAGACGGGAATAATGAAAAACTGTTTTTT. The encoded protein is CASSVDGNNEKLFF.

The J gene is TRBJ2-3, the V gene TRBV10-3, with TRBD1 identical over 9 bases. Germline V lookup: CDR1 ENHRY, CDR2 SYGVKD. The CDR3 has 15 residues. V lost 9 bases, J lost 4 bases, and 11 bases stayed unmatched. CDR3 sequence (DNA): TGTGCCATTAGACCGGGACAGGGTAGGGCAGATACGCAGTATTTT. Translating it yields CAIRPGQGRADTQYF.

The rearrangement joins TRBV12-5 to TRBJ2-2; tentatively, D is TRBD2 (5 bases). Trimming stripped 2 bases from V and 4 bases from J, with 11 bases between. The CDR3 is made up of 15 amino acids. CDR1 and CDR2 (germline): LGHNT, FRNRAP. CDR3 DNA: TGTGCTAGTGGTTTGAGCGGTAGTCGCACCGGGGAGCTGTTTTTT. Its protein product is CASGLSGSRTGELFF.

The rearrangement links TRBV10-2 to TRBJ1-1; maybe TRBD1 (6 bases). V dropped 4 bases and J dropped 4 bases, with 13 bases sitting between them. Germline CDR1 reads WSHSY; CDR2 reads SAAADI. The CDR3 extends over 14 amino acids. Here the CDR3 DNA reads TGCGCCAGCAGTGCCCCAGGGGACGGCACTGAAGCTTTCTTT. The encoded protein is CASSAPGDGTEAFF.

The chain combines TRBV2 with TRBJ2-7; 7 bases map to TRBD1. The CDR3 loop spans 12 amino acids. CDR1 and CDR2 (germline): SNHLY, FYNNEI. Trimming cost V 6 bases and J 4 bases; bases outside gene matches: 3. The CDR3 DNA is TGTGCCAGCAGCTTACAGGGGTACGAGCAGTACTTC. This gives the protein CASSLQGYEQYF.

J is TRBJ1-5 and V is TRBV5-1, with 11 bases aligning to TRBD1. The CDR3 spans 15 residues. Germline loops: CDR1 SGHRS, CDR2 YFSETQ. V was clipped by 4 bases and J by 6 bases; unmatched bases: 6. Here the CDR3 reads CASSADRGPGQPQHF. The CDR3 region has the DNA TGCGCCAGCAGCGCGGACAGGGGGCCAGGTCAGCCCCAGCATTTT.

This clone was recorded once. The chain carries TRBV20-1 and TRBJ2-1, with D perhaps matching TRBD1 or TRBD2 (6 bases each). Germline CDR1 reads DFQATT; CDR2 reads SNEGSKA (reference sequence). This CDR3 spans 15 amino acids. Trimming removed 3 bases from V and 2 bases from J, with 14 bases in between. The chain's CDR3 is CSASGGGAAYNEQFF. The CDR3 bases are TGCAGTGCTAGTGGGGGCGGGGCCGCCTACAATGAGCAGTTCTTC.

In nucleotides, the CDR3 is TGTGCCACCACGAGGACAGGAAACACTGAAGCTTTCTTT. This codes for CATTRTGNTEAFF. The J gene is TRBJ1-1, the V gene TRBV12-3 or TRBV12-4; 7 bases align to TRBD1. The CDR3 is 13 amino acids. The V gene end was trimmed by 10 bases and the J gene end by 2 bases; junction bases not matched to a gene: 7.

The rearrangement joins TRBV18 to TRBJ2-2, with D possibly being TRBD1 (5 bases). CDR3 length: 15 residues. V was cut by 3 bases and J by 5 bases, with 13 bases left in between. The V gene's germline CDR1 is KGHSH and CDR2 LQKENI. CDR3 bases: TGTGCCAGCTCACCTCGTCAGGGAAGAACCGGGGAGCTGTTTTTT. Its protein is CASSPRQGRTGELFF.

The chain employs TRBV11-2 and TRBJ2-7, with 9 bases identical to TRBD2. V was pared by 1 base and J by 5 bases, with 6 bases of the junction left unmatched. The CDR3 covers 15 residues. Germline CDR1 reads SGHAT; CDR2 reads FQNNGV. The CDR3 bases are TGTGCCAGCAGCTTAGTAGCGGGGGCCGGGGACGAGCAGTACTTC. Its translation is CASSLVAGAGDEQYF. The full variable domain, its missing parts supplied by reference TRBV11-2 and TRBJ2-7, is EAGVAQSPRYKIIEKRQSVAFWCNPISGHATLYWYQQILGQGPKLLIQFQNNGVVDDSQLPKDRFSAERLKGVDSTLKIQPAKLEDSAVYLCASSLVAGAGDEQYFGPGTRLTVT.

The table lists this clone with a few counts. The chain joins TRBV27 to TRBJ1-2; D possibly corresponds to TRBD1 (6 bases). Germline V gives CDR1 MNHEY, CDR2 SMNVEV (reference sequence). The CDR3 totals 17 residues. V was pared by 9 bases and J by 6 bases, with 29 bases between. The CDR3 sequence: CARPLPVRGGRWNGYTF. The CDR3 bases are TGTGCCAGGCCCTTGCCTGTCCGCGGGGGGCGTTGGAATGGCTACACCTTC.

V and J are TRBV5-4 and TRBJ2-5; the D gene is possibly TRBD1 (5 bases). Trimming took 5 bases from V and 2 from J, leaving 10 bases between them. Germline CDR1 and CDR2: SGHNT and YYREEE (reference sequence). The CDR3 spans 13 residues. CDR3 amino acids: CASRGPVQETQYF. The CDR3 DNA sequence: TGTGCCAGCAGGGGGCCCGTTCAAGAGACCCAGTACTTC.

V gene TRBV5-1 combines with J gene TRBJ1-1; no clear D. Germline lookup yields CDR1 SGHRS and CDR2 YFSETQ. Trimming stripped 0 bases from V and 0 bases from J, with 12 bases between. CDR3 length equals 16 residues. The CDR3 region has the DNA TGCGCCAGCAGCTTGGGCGCTGTAAGTATGAACACTGAAGCTTTCTTT. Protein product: CASSLGAVSMNTEAFF. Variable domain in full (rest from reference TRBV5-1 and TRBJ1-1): KAGVTQTPRYLIKTRGQQVTLSCSPISGHRSVSWYQQTPGQGLQFLFEYFSETQRNKGNFPGRFSGRQFSNSRSEMNVSTLELGDSALYLCASSLGAVSMNTEAFFGQGTRLTVV.

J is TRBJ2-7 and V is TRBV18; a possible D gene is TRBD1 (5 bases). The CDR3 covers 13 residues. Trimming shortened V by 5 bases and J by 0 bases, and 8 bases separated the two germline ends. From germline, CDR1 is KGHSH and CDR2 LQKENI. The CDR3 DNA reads TGTGCCAGCTCATCAGGGATCTCCTACGAGCAGTACTTC. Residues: CASSSGISYEQYF.

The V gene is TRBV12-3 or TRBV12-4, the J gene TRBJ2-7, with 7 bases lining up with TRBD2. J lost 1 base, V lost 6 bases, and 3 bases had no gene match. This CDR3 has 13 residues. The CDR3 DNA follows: TGTGCCAGCAGACCAGCGGGGTCCTACGAGCAGTACTTC. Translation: CASRPAGSYEQYF.

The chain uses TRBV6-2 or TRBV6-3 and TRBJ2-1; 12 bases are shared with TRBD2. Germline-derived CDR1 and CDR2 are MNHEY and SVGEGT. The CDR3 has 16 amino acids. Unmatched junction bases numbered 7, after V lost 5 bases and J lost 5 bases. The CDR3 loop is CASSPWGTSGHNEQFF. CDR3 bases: TGTGCCAGCAGTCCCTGGGGGACTAGCGGGCACAATGAGCAGTTCTTC.

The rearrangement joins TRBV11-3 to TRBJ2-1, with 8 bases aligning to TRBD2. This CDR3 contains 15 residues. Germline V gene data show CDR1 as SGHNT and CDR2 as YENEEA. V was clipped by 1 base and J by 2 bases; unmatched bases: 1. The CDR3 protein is CASSLVAGTYNEQFF. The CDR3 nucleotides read TGTGCCAGCAGCTTAGTAGCGGGGACCTACAATGAGCAGTTCTTC.

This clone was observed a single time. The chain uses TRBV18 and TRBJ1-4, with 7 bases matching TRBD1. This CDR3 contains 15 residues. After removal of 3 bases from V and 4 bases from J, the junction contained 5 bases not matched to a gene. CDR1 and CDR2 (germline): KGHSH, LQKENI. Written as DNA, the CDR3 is TGTGCCAGCTCACCGATCGACAGGGATAATGAAAAACTGTTTTTT. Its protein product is CASSPIDRDNEKLFF.

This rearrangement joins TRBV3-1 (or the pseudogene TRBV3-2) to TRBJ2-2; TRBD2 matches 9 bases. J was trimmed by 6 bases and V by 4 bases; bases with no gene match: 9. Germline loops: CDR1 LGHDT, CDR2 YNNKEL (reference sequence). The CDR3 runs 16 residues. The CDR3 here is CASSPSRAGGAGELFF. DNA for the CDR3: TGTGCCAGCAGCCCCTCCCGGGCGGGAGGGGCCGGGGAGCTGTTTTTT.

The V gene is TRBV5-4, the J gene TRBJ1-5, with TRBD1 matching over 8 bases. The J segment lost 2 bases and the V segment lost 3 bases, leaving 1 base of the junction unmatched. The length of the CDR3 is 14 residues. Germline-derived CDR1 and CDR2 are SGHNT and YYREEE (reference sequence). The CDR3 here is CASSSDRGNQPQHF. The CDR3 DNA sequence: TGTGCCAGCAGCTCGGACAGGGGCAATCAGCCCCAGCATTTT.

The CDR3 DNA sequence: TGTGCCAGCGGAGGGTGGCCGAATTCACCCCTCCACTTT. Translated, it gives CASGGWPNSPLHF. The chain couples TRBV3-1 (or the pseudogene TRBV3-2) to TRBJ1-6; D not certain. The germline CDR1 and CDR2 sequences are LGHDT and YNNKEL (reference sequence). The V end was cut by 8 bases, the J end by 7 bases, with 12 bases between. This CDR3 comprises 13 residues.